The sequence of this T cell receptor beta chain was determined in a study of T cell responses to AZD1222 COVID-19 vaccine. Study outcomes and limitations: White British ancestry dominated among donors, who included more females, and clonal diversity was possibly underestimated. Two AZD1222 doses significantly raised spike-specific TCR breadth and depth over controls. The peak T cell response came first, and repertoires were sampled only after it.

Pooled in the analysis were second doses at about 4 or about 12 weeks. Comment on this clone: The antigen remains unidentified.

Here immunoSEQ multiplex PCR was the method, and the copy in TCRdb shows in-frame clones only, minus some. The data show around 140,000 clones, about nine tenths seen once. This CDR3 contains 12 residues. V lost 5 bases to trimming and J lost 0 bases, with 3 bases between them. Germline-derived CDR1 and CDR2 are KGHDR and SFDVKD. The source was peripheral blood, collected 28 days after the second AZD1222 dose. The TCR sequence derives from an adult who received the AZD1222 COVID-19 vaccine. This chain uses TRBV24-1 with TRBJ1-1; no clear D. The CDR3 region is CATSGVNTEAFF. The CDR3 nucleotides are TGTGCCACCAGTGGGGTGAACACTGAAGCTTTCTTT.